The next 7 T cell receptor beta chains were all read from a single sample in a study of T-cell memory formation after mild COVID-19. TCRdb itself ran the 5' RACE reads through MiXCR, one entry per CDR3 protein. The sample has about 320,000 distinct CDR3 sequences, roughly an eighth seen once. Sequencing was performed on PBMCs or a T cell subset sorted from them (not recorded which). The receptors were sampled from a man aged 18 to 29 who had mild COVID-19 (a few samples of this study predate the infection). Cell type and time point are not known.

The V gene is TRBV28, the J gene TRBJ2-6; weak D call: TRBD1 (6 bases). The CDR3 loop spans 15 amino acids. Germline lookup yields CDR1 MDHEN and CDR2 SYDVKM. Trimming shortened V by 6 bases and J by 6 bases, and 15 bases separated the two germline ends. The DNA of the CDR3 is TGTGCCAGCAGCCCCCAGGGGAGTATGGCCAACGTCCTGACTTTC. It yields the protein CASSPQGSMANVLTF.

This clonotype turned up a few times. CDR3 in amino acids: CASSQGLGGSYEQYV. The CDR3 bases are TGTGCCAGCAGCCAAGGATTGGGGGGCTCCTACGAGCAGTACGTC. This rearrangement joins TRBV14 to TRBJ2-7; weak D call: TRBD2 (6 bases). The CDR3 runs 15 residues. V shed 1 base and J shed 0 bases, with 10 bases lying between them. Per germline, CDR1 SGHDN and CDR2 FVKESK.

This clonotype was seen only a few times. This chain links TRBV15 with TRBJ2-7, with TRBD2 matching over 11 bases. This CDR3 comprises 17 residues. Germline CDR1 reads LNHNV; CDR2 reads YYDKDF (reference sequence). V trimming: 1 base; J trimming: 0 bases; junction bases outside the gene matches: 5. This CDR3 is CATSRATSGVFSYEQYF. The CDR3, as DNA: TGTGCCACCAGCAGAGCGACTAGCGGGGTTTTCTCCTACGAGCAGTACTTC.

The chain recombines TRBV4-1 with TRBJ1-5; 8 nucleotides match TRBD1. V trimming: 1 base; J trimming: 10 bases; junction bases outside the gene matches: 6. CDR1 is MGHRA and CDR2 is YSYEKL in the germline V gene. CDR3 length equals 14 residues. CDR3: CASSQATTGDPQHF. The CDR3 region has the DNA TGCGCCAGCAGCCAAGCGACGACAGGGGACCCCCAGCATTTT.

This clonotype was seen a handful of times. The gene calls are TRBV20-1 and TRBJ2-1; D unclear. This CDR3 contains 11 residues. Germline V gives CDR1 DFQATT, CDR2 SNEGSKA (reference sequence). Trimming shortened V by 1 base and J by 9 bases, and 7 bases separated the two germline ends. The CDR3 bases are TGCAGTGCTAGAGTTTCCCGTGAGCAGTTCTTC. It translates to CSARVSREQFF.

The CDR3 protein is CASSPTRYQTLTDTQYF. The CDR3 DNA reads as TGTGCCAGCAGCCCAACGCGGTACCAAACCCTCACAGATACGCAGTATTTT. The chain carries TRBV5-6 and TRBJ2-3; D is unresolved. The CDR3 contains 17 residues. The germline CDR1 and CDR2 sequences are SGHDT and YYEEEE. V lost 4 bases, J lost 2 bases, and 20 bases lay in between.

This clonotype was counted ten times or more. The chain employs TRBV5-1 and TRBJ2-1; 8 bases agree with TRBD2. V was clipped by 5 bases and J by 6 bases; unmatched bases: 1. Germline CDR1 reads SGHRS; CDR2 reads YFSETQ. This CDR3 contains 12 residues. Here the CDR3 reads CASRGTSNEQFF. The CDR3 DNA follows: TGCGCCAGCAGGGGGACTAGCAATGAGCAGTTCTTC.